The entry below describes one T cell receptor (beta chain). What it recognizes is unknown. The data belong to a study of cytomegalovirus exposure and HLA in healthy donors. Study observations and caveats: When analyzed later, the rates of TCR association showed variation by HLA locus, with DRB1 the most and HLA-C the fewest.

Both 60 Vbeta primers and 13 Jbeta primers went into the PCR. The authors' processing: There were tens of millions of unique TCR beta chains by a later count, and some 12 million of them were shared. Sequencing used immunoSEQ multiplex PCR; TCRdb keeps in-frame clones, though not all of them. V and J calls and clone size come straight from that table; D and trimming were deduced from the DNA. This table has about 130,000 clones, roughly 79% appearing once. Germline CDR1 and CDR2: SGHTA and FQGNSA. V was pared by 5 bases and J by 7 bases, with 14 bases of the junction left unmatched. CDR3 length: 16 residues.

This TCR came from a male donor in good health and CMV-seronegative. The V gene is TRBV7-2, the J gene TRBJ1-5, with 7 nucleotides matching TRBD1. Sequencing was done on a sample of PBMCs. CDR3 DNA sequence: TGTGCCAGCAGCCCGAGACAGGGTGGGGAAAGGCAGCCCCAGCATTTT. This translates into CASSPRQGGERQPQHF.